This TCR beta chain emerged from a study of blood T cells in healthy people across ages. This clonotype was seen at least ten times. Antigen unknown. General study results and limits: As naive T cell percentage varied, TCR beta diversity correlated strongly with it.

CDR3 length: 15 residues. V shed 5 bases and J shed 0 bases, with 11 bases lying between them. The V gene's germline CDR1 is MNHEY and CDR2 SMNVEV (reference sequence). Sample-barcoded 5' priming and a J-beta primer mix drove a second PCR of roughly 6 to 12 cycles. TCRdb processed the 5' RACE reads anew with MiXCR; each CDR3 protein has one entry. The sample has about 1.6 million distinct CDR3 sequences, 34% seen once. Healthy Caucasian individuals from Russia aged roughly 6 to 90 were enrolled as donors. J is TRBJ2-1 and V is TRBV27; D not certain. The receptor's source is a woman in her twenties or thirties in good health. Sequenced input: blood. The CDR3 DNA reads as TGTGCCAGCAGTCCCGATCCAAGCTCCTACAATGAGCAGTTCTTC. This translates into CASSPDPSSYNEQFF.